This T cell receptor beta chain was documented in a study of blood T cells in healthy people across ages. The length of the CDR3 is 18 residues. The germline V gene has CDR1 MGHRA and CDR2 YSYEKL. V shed 4 bases, J shed 0 bases, and the junction held 3 bases outside the gene matches. Ten or more counts support this clonotype. Combining a sample-barcoded 5' primer with a J-beta primer mix, a second PCR ran for roughly 6 to 12 cycles. TCRdb analysed the 5' RACE reads with MiXCR anew, one entry per CDR3 protein. The top ten clones hold more than 6% of a sample with around 1.7 million distinct CDR3 sequences, 28% of them seen once.

This TCR was recovered from a woman aged 25 to 39 in good health. The sample consisted of blood. The chain links TRBV4-1 to TRBJ2-1, with TRBD2 matching 16 bases. CDR3 in DNA: TGCGCCAGCAGCCGGGGACTAGCGGGAGGGAGCTCCTACAATGAGCAGTTCTTC. Its translation: CASSRGLAGGSSYNEQFF.